This T cell receptor (beta chain) stems from a study of vaccination and CD4 T cells after COVID-19. Study context: Researchers treated cells with overlapping spike peptides taken from SARS-CoV-2, HCoV-NL63, HCoV-OC43 and HCoV-229E.

The CDR3 consists of 16 residues. The V and J ends lost 0 bases and 2 bases, in that order; junction bases with no gene match: 6. Germline-derived CDR1 and CDR2 are SGDLS and YYNGEE. Treatment in this sample: approximately 10-day PBMC culture with coronavirus spike peptide pools or control peptides (ViraFEST assay). ViraFEST relied on peptide pools to expand antigen-specific T cells; the TCRs were sequenced afterward. Researchers used the Oncomine TCR Beta short-read assay to sequence DNA from cultured CD4+ T cells. Investigators obtained genomic DNA by extraction from cultured CD4+ T cells. TCRdb redid the calling of the PCR reads with MiXCR, one entry per CDR3 protein. The table includes more than 15,000 distinct CDR3 sequences, 44% detected once. A word on this clonotype: Its antigen is still unknown.

Study-level results: SARS-CoV-2-reactive clonotypes showed a nonsignificant median rise from about 20 to 38.

The sample comprised CD4+ T cells from blood, cultured in vitro. V is TRBV9 and J is TRBJ2-3; the match to TRBD2 covers 7 bases. The receptor comes from a human donor who had recovered from COVID-19. CDR3 nucleotides: TGTGCCAGCAGCGTAGATCCGGGAGGTAACACAGATACGCAGTATTTT. It translates to CASSVDPGGNTDTQYF.